The 20 T cell receptor beta chains below all came from one sample that was sequenced in a study of PD-L1 blockade in urothelial cancer. The time point denotes: peripheral blood 6 weeks after treatment start. Clones were sequenced by immunoSEQ multiplex PCR, and TCRdb holds only the in-frame ones, with some missing. The table lists some 40,000 clones, under 95% of them singletons. Sample: PBMCs, taken around atezolizumab (anti-PD-L1) treatment. These receptors all stem from a man between 65 and 85 years old with urothelial cancer.

This chain links TRBV5-1 with TRBJ1-5; possibly TRBD1 for D (5 bases). The CDR3 has 15 amino acids. Germline CDR1 is SGHRS and CDR2 is YFSETQ. V lost 0 bases and J lost 2, with 9 bases in between. The CDR3 nucleotides are TGCGCCAGCAGCTTGGCAGGGAACGGCAATCAGCCCCAGCATTTT. Its translation: CASSLAGNGNQPQHF. The full variable domain, with the rest looked up from reference TRBV5-1 and TRBJ1-5, is KAGVTQTPRYLIKTRGQQVTLSCSPISGHRSVSWYQQTPGQGLQFLFEYFSETQRNKGNFPGRFSGRQFSNSRSEMNVSTLELGDSALYLCASSLAGNGNQPQHFGDGTRLSIL.

The chain is built from TRBV27 and TRBJ2-1; 10 positions agree with TRBD2. The germline CDR1 and CDR2 sequences are MNHEY and SMNVEV (reference sequence). The CDR3 has 14 amino acids. The junction had 3 bases not matched to a gene; V was cut back by 5 bases and J by 5 bases. The CDR3 DNA is TGTGCCAGCAGTATAGCGGGGGGAAACAATGAGCAGTTCTTC. This translates into CASSIAGGNNEQFF.

V usage is TRBV15 and J usage is TRBJ2-2, with 7 bases lining up with TRBD1. This CDR3 has 14 amino acids. In germline, CDR1 is LNHNV, CDR2 YYDKDF (reference sequence). V gave up 4 bases and J gave up 5 bases; unmatched junction bases: 4. CDR3 in DNA: TGTGCCACCAGCATGGACAGGAGGACCGGGGAGCTGTTTTTT. This gives the protein CATSMDRRTGELFF. Using reference TRBV15 and TRBJ2-2 for the parts outside the CDR3, the full variable domain is DAMVIQNPRYQVTQFGKPVTLSCSQTLNHNVMYWYQQKSSQAPKLLFHYYDKDFNNEADTPDNFQSRRPNTSFCFLDIRSPGLGDTAMYLCATSMDRRTGELFFGEGSRLTVL.

The gene calls are TRBV5-5 and TRBJ1-2, with TRBD1 matching over 7 bases. The germline V gene has CDR1 SGHKS and CDR2 YYEKEE (reference sequence). V shed 4 bases, J shed 4 bases, and the junction held 4 bases outside the gene matches. The CDR3 runs 13 residues. CDR3 loop: CASSRDSPYGYTF. The CDR3 nucleotides are TGTGCCAGCAGCCGGGACAGCCCCTATGGCTACACCTTC. Together with reference TRBV5-5 and TRBJ1-2, the CDR3 gives the full variable domain: DAGVTQSPTHLIKTRGQQVTLRCSPISGHKSVSWYQQVLGQGPQFIFQYYEKEERGRGNFPDRFSARQFPNYSSELNVNALLLGDSALYLCASSRDSPYGYTFGSGTRLTVV.

The rearrangement links TRBV11-2 to TRBJ1-5; D unclear. V was trimmed by 0 bases and J by 5 bases, leaving 5 bases between them. The CDR3 has 13 residues. Germline-derived CDR1 and CDR2 are SGHAT and FQNNGV. DNA of the CDR3: TGTGCCAGCAGCTTAGATCGTGATCAGCCCCAGCATTTT. This gives the protein CASSLDRDQPQHF.

This chain links TRBV6-1 with TRBJ1-2; D not certain. The V gene lost 3 bases and the J gene lost 7 bases, with 12 bases spanning the gap. The CDR3 spans 13 residues. From germline, CDR1 is MNHNS and CDR2 SASEGT. The CDR3 sequence: CASSEQPSGGYTF. The CDR3 nucleotides read TGTGCCAGCAGTGAGCAGCCGTCGGGTGGCTACACCTTC.

Written as DNA, the CDR3 is TGTGCCAGCAGTTCGAGGGCAACTAGCGGGACCTACGAGCAGTACTTC. It yields the protein CASSSRATSGTYEQYF. V is TRBV5-5 and J is TRBJ2-7; the match to TRBD2 covers 10 bases. This CDR3 comprises 16 residues. The V gene's germline CDR1 is SGHKS and CDR2 YYEKEE (reference sequence). V lost 5 bases and J lost 2; bases outside the gene matches: 10. Based on the CDR3 plus reference TRBV5-5 and TRBJ2-7, the full variable domain is DAGVTQSPTHLIKTRGQQVTLRCSPISGHKSVSWYQQVLGQGPQFIFQYYEKEERGRGNFPDRFSARQFPNYSSELNVNALLLGDSALYLCASSSRATSGTYEQYFGPGTRLTVT.

This chain joins TRBV18 and TRBJ2-2, with D tentatively TRBD2 (5 bases). This CDR3 is 15 amino acids long. The germline V and J ends were trimmed by 5 bases and 2 bases, with 12 bases remaining between them. Germline loops: CDR1 KGHSH, CDR2 LQKENI. CDR3 nucleotides: TGTGCCAGCTCAGCCAAGAGGGAAAACACCGGGGAGCTGTTTTTT. It codes for CASSAKRENTGELFF.

The chain carries TRBV9 and TRBJ2-3; 7 bases map to TRBD2. Germline-derived CDR1 and CDR2 are SGDLS and YYNGEE. V gave up 0 bases and J gave up 1 base; unmatched junction bases: 11. CDR3 length: 18 residues. The CDR3 nucleotides are TGTGCCAGCAGCGTAGGAGGGTATGGCGGGGGACGCACAGATACGCAGTATTTT. Translating gives CASSVGGYGGGRTDTQYF.

The V and J genes are TRBV27 and TRBJ2-2, with a tentative D call TRBD1 (8 bases). V was cut by 4 bases and J by 5 bases, with 11 bases left in between. CDR3 length: 14 residues. Germline lookup yields CDR1 MNHEY and CDR2 SMNVEV (reference sequence). CDR3 DNA: TGTGCCAGCAGTTACAGGGGGGGTACCGGGGAGCTGTTTTTT. This translates into CASSYRGGTGELFF.

The CDR3 loop is CASSLVGDRANEQFF. CDR3 nucleotides: TGTGCCAGCAGCTTAGTAGGAGACAGGGCCAATGAGCAGTTCTTC. The genes are TRBV7-6 and TRBJ2-1, with 7 bases identical to TRBD1. The CDR3 sequence is 15 residues long. Germline loops: CDR1 SGHVS, CDR2 FNYEAQ. The J segment lost 6 bases and the V segment lost 1 base, leaving 6 bases of the junction unmatched.

The gene calls are TRBV18 and TRBJ2-7; 7 nucleotides align to TRBD1. Germline lookup yields CDR1 KGHSH and CDR2 LQKENI. V dropped 2 bases and J dropped 6; count of bases not matched to a gene: 7. This CDR3 has 14 amino acids. The chain's CDR3 is CASSPDRARFEQYF. The CDR3 region has the DNA TGTGCCAGCTCACCAGACAGGGCTCGGTTCGAGCAGTACTTC.

This clone occurred once. This chain connects TRBV6-5 to TRBJ2-7, with D perhaps matching TRBD2 (5 bases). Germline CDR1 is MNHEY and CDR2 is SVGAGI. The CDR3 is 13 residues long. Trimming took 4 bases from V and 3 from J, leaving 10 bases between them. Here the CDR3 reads CASSFGELYEQYF. The CDR3 DNA follows: TGTGCCAGCAGTTTCGGGGAACTCTACGAGCAGTACTTC.

This clone was seen once. This chain uses TRBV5-4 with TRBJ2-1; 8 bases are a match to TRBD2. This CDR3 has 15 amino acids. Trimming at V came to 3 bases and at J to 7 bases, leaving 9 bases not matched to a gene. CDR1 is SGHNT, CDR2 YYREEE, per germline (reference sequence). For the CDR3, the DNA is TGTGCCAGCAGCTGGGGACTAGAGGCGGCGAATGAGCAGTTCTTC. Translation: CASSWGLEAANEQFF.

J is TRBJ2-1 and V is TRBV9; 10 bases agree with TRBD1. This CDR3 is 16 amino acids long. The V gene end was trimmed by 4 bases and the J gene end by 1 base; junction bases not matched to a gene: 5. The V gene's germline CDR1 is SGDLS and CDR2 YYNGEE. CDR3 sequence: CASSLDRGQSYNEQFF. CDR3 coding DNA: TGTGCCAGCAGCTTAGACAGGGGGCAGTCCTACAATGAGCAGTTCTTC.

The chain links TRBV10-2 to TRBJ1-4; 7 bases map to TRBD1. Germline values: CDR1 WSHSY, CDR2 SAAADI. With V trimmed by 8 bases and J by 3 bases, 3 bases remained unmatched. The CDR3 length is 13 residues. CDR3 protein: CASLGQANEKLFF. CDR3 in DNA: TGCGCCAGCCTTGGACAGGCTAATGAAAAACTGTTTTTT.

This clone was recorded once. This sequence joins TRBV28 and TRBJ2-1; D uncertain. The V gene lost 6 bases and the J gene lost 3 bases, with 6 bases spanning the gap. The CDR3 is made up of 12 amino acids. Germline CDR1 is MDHEN and CDR2 is SYDVKM. The CDR3 region has the DNA TGTGCCAGCAGCCCGTACTACAATGAGCAGTTCTTC. Its protein product is CASSPYYNEQFF.

The chain couples TRBV2 to TRBJ2-5; possible D gene TRBD2, 6 bases. CDR3 length: 14 residues. Looked up from germline, CDR1 is SNHLY and CDR2 is FYNNEI. V lost 7 bases and J lost 3, with 15 bases in between. CDR3 nucleotide sequence: TGTGCCAGCAACTTTCGCGGGAAAGAAGAGACCCAGTACTTC. Protein sequence: CASNFRGKEETQYF.

CDR3 residues: CASSARLLPSYNEQFF. CDR3 DNA: TGTGCCAGCAGTGCTAGACTCCTCCCCTCCTACAATGAGCAGTTCTTC. The genes are TRBV2 and TRBJ2-1; D not resolved. The CDR3 runs to 16 residues. Germline CDR1 is SNHLY and CDR2 is FYNNEI. V lost 4 bases, J lost 0 bases, and 13 bases lay in between.

The CDR3 region has the DNA TGTGCCAGCAGCTTAGTTGCTAGCGGGAGTGGCACAGATACGCAGTATTTT. Translated, it gives CASSLVASGSGTDTQYF. This rearrangement joins TRBV13 to TRBJ2-3; 10 nucleotides agree with TRBD2. Germline-derived CDR1 and CDR2 are PRHDT and FYEKMQ (reference sequence). The V gene end was trimmed by 1 base and the J gene end by 1 base; junction bases not matched to a gene: 5. CDR3 size: 17 residues.